These T cell receptor beta chains were read from a single sample in a study of T cell repertoires in cytomegalovirus infection. TCRdb recomputed calls from the reads with MiXCR, one row per CDR3 protein. The table has around 450,000 distinct CDR3 sequences, about 10% seen once. Sequences were obtained from PBMCs. These receptors originate from a human donor in good health (CMV status not recorded). Some clones in this sample may be carry-over from other donors' samples. CDR3s include the opening cysteine and the closing phenylalanine or tryptophan. The D gene is left open where the match is weak. Part of the rows lack a size; the others show once, few, many or a class for expanded clones.

V gene	CDR3 length	D gene	clone size	J gene	CDR3 protein	CDR3 DNA
TRBV12-3/TRBV12-4	15	-	many	TRBJ2-7	CASSPPGLAHYEQYF	TGTGCCAGCAGCCCCCCAGGGCTTGCCCACTACGAGCAGTACTTC
TRBV5-1	17	-	few	TRBJ2-7	CASSPGVSAIPSYEQYF	TGCGCCAGCAGCCCTGGTGTCTCCGCCATCCCCTCCTACGAGCAGTACTTC
TRBV28	15	-	many	TRBJ2-7	CASSLLAEFSYEQYF	TGTGCCAGCAGTTTACTCGCCGAGTTCTCCTACGAGCAGTACTTC
TRBV11-2	15	TRBD2	few	TRBJ2-7	CASRHSGGAGNEQYF	TGTGCCAGCAGACATAGCGGGGGGGCTGGCAACGAGCAGTACTTC
TRBV5-4	16	TRBD1	few	TRBJ2-1	CASSPSPGQEYNEQFF	TGTGCCAGCAGCCCATCACCGGGACAGGAATACAATGAGCAGTTCTTC
TRBV7-6	14	TRBD2	many	TRBJ2-7	CASSSWTSGREQYF	TGTGCCAGCAGCTCCTGGACTAGTGGACGCGAGCAGTACTTC
TRBV7-8	13	-	many	TRBJ2-7	CASSTTPDYEQYF	TGTGCCAGCAGCACGACTCCGGATTACGAGCAGTACTTC
TRBV7-7	19	TRBD2	many	TRBJ2-1	CASSLAAWESGGAATEQFF	TGTGCCAGCAGCTTAGCCGCGTGGGAGAGCGGGGGGGCCGCAACTGAGCAGTTCTTC
TRBV4-2	12	-	many	TRBJ2-1	CASSQDAGEQFF	TGTGCCAGCAGCCAAGATGCAGGGGAGCAGTTCTTC
TRBV14	17	-	few	TRBJ1-5	CASSQYLTLGPNQPQHF	TGTGCCAGCAGCCAATACCTGACCCTAGGGCCGAATCAGCCCCAGCATTTT
TRBV10-3	12	TRBD1	many	TRBJ1-2	CAINRGSTGYTF	TGTGCCATCAACAGGGGGTCGACCGGCTACACCTTC
TRBV4-1	14	-	few	TRBJ2-4	CASSHGAEGNIQYF	TGCGCCAGCAGCCATGGGGCGGAAGGAAACATTCAGTACTTC
TRBV3-1	17	-	many	TRBJ1-5	CASSQGGGPGNNQPQHF	TGTGCCAGCAGCCAAGGGGGAGGACCTGGGAACAATCAGCCCCAGCATTTT
TRBV7-2	12	-	many	TRBJ1-1	CASSLGRVGAFF	TGTGCCAGCAGCTTAGGAAGGGTCGGAGCTTTCTTT
TRBV29-1	10	-	many	TRBJ2-5	CSVVEETQYF	TGCAGCGTTGTTGAAGAGACCCAGTACTTC
TRBV5-1	11	-	many	TRBJ1-1	CASSPTTEAFF	TGCGCCAGCAGCCCCACCACTGAAGCTTTCTTT
TRBV7-9	11	-	many	TRBJ1-1	CASMGGTEAFF	TGTGCCAGCATGGGGGGGACTGAAGCTTTCTTT
TRBV5-1	14	-	many	TRBJ1-1	CASRQTGGSTEAFF	TGCGCCAGCAGACAGACCGGGGGCAGTACTGAAGCTTTCTTT
TRBV28	12	-	many	TRBJ2-7	CASSLEASSQYF	TGTGCCAGCAGTTTAGAGGCCAGTTCGCAGTACTTC
TRBV6-5	15	-	many	TRBJ2-2	CASSYYSGNTGELFF	TGTGCCAGCAGTTACTATAGCGGGAACACCGGGGAGCTGTTTTTT
TRBV12-3/TRBV12-4	14	-	-	TRBJ2-3	CASRLGASTDTQYF	TGTGCCAGCCGCCTGGGGGCCAGCACAGATACGCAGTATTTT
TRBV12-5	13	-	many	TRBJ1-5	CASGLGLNQPQHF	TGTGCTAGTGGTTTGGGACTTAATCAGCCCCAGCATTTT
TRBV20-1	15	-	few	TRBJ2-7	CSARERGRVPYEQYF	TGCAGTGCTAGAGAAAGGGGAAGGGTCCCCTACGAGCAGTACTTC
TRBV10-3	14	TRBD2	many	TRBJ2-7	CAGTSGRAGDEQYF	TGTGCCGGGACTAGCGGGAGGGCGGGCGACGAGCAGTACTTC
TRBV7-9	14	-	many	TRBJ2-7	CASSLVGGKYEQYF	TGTGCCAGCAGCTTAGTAGGGGGAAAATACGAGCAGTACTTC
TRBV3-1	15	TRBD1	-	TRBJ2-7	CASSSTGTGYYEQYF	TGTGCCAGCAGTTCGACCGGGACAGGCTACTACGAGCAGTACTTC
TRBV3-1	16	-	few	TRBJ1-4	CASSQSMGRADEKLFF	TGTGCCAGCAGCCAATCAATGGGGCGAGCGGATGAAAAACTGTTTTTT
TRBV15	15	-	-	TRBJ1-5	CATSREDGSNQPQHF	TGTGCCACCAGCAGAGAGGACGGAAGCAATCAGCCCCAGCATTTT
TRBV20-1	17	-	-	TRBJ1-1	CSARDPGVVSLRTEAFF	TGCAGTGCTAGAGATCCGGGCGTTGTGAGTCTGCGGACTGAAGCTTTCTTT
TRBV6-2/TRBV6-3	13	-	many	TRBJ1-5	CASSYAGHQPQHF	TGTGCCAGCAGTTACGCCGGACATCAGCCCCAGCATTTT
TRBV29-1	9	-	-	TRBJ1-2	CSGDYGYTF	TGCAGCGGGGACTATGGCTACACCTTC
TRBV19	15	-	few	TRBJ2-5	CASTEQPGGYETQYF	TGTGCCAGTACTGAACAACCTGGGGGGTACGAGACCCAGTACTTC
TRBV5-6	15	-	-	TRBJ2-1	CASTLAWSSYNEQFF	TGTGCCAGCACCCTCGCGTGGAGCTCCTACAATGAGCAGTTCTTC
TRBV10-3	12	-	many	TRBJ2-5	CAISDDQETQYF	TGTGCCATCAGTGACGACCAAGAGACCCAGTACTTC
TRBV27	15	-	many	TRBJ2-4	CASSLAAFPKNIQYF	TGTGCCAGCAGTTTAGCAGCTTTCCCCAAAAACATTCAGTACTTC
TRBV6-1	16	-	-	TRBJ1-2	CASTPAGTYFLGGYTF	TGTGCCAGCACCCCCGCCGGGACCTACTTCCTGGGGGGCTACACCTTC
TRBV11-2	17	TRBD1	few	TRBJ2-5	CASSYTGTGLMGETQYF	TGTGCCAGCAGCTACACCGGGACAGGGTTAATGGGAGAGACCCAGTACTTC
TRBV7-9	16	TRBD1	many	TRBJ1-2	CASSSRDSRPKGGYTF	TGTGCCAGCAGCTCCCGGGACAGCCGACCTAAAGGTGGCTACACCTTC
TRBV19	14	-	many	TRBJ2-1	CASSIRGSYNEQFF	TGTGCCAGCAGTATTCGGGGCTCCTACAATGAGCAGTTCTTC
TRBV19	15	-	many	TRBJ2-2	CASRAQGTNTGELFF	TGTGCCAGTAGGGCACAGGGTACGAACACCGGGGAGCTGTTTTTT
TRBV20-1	14	-	many	TRBJ2-3	CSARDLGRTDTQYF	TGCAGTGCTAGAGATCTAGGGCGGACAGATACGCAGTATTTT
TRBV7-9	14	-	once	TRBJ2-2	CASSLSGFTGELFF	TGTGCCAGCAGCTTATCGGGTTTCACCGGGGAGCTGTTTTTT
TRBV7-3	13	-	-	TRBJ1-1	CASSSNPGLEAFF	TGTGCCAGCAGCTCCAACCCGGGACTCGAGGCTTTCTTT
TRBV7-9	15	-	once	TRBJ1-2	CASSLGRQLSGGYTF	TGTGCCAGCAGCTTAGGTCGGCAGCTCAGTGGGGGCTACACCTTC